This T cell receptor (beta chain) was captured by sequencing in a study of PD-L1 blockade in urothelial cancer. Turning to the study itself: Between 0 and 3 chemotherapy regimens preceded treatment for each patient. Findings and limits, study-wide: Greater 3-week expansion of tumor-associated blood clones was recorded for durable-benefit patients.

Worth noting for this clone: What it binds is unknown.

Clones were read by immunoSEQ multiplex PCR, and TCRdb kept only the in-frame ones, dropping some. The data contain more than 65,000 clones, roughly 87% of them seen just once; the ten biggest clones take up over 5%. The germline gives CDR1 SGHVS, CDR2 FQNEAQ. There are 15 residues in the CDR3. V was trimmed by 7 bases and J by 8 bases, leaving 20 bases between them. Source: PBMCs, taken around atezolizumab (anti-PD-L1) treatment. This receptor was identified in a woman in her 70s with urothelial cancer. The chain employs TRBV7-8 and TRBJ2-2; TRBD1 is a possible D gene (5 bases). CDR3 sequence (DNA): TGTGCCAGCACGAAGACAGCCTCTTTTAGGGGGGAGCTGTTTTTT. Amino acid sequence: CASTKTASFRGELFF.